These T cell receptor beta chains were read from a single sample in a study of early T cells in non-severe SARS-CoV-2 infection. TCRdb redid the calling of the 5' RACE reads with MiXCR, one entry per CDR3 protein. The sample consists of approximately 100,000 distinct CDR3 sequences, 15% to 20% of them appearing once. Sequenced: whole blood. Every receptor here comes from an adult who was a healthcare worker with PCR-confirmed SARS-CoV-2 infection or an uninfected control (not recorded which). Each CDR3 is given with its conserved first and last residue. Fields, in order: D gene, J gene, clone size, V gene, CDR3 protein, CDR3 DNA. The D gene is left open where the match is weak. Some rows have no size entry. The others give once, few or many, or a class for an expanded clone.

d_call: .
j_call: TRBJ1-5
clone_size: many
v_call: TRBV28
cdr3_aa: CASRWTEGSNQPQHF
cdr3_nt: TGTGCCAGCAGGTGGACGGAGGGGAGCAATCAGCCCCAGCATTTT

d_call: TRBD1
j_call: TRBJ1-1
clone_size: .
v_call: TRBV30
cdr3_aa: CAWSRDRMNTEAFF
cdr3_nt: TGTGCCTGGAGTAGGGACAGGATGAACACTGAAGCTTTCTTT

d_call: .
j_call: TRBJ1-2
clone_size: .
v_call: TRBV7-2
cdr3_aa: CASSSPQGSIYGYTF
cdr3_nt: TGTGCCAGCAGCTCGCCACAGGGCTCAATCTATGGCTACACCTTC

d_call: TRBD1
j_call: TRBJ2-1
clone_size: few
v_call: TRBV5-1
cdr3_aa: CASILGQGGDEQFF
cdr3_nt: TGCGCCAGCATATTGGGACAGGGGGGCGATGAGCAGTTCTTC

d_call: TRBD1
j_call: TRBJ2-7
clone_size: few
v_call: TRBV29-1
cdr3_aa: CSVAGTGVVDEQYF
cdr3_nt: TGCAGCGTCGCCGGGACAGGGGTCGTGGACGAGCAGTACTTC

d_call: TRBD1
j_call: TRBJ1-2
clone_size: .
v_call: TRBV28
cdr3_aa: CASSSVGTGSNYGYTF
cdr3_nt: TGTGCCAGCAGTTCCGTCGGGACAGGGTCTAACTATGGCTACACCTTC

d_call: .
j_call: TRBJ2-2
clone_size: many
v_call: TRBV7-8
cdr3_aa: CASSSPATRNTGELFF
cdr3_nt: TGTGCCAGCAGCTCACCCGCCACACGGAACACCGGGGAGCTGTTTTTT

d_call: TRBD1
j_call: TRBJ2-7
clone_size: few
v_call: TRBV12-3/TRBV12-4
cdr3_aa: CASSADRGRSYEQYF
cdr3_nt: TGTGCCAGCAGCGCGGACAGGGGGCGATCCTACGAGCAGTACTTC

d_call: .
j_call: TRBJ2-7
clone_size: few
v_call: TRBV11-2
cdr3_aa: CASSLVVGWSTYEQYF
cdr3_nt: TGTGCCAGCAGCTTAGTTGTGGGGTGGTCGACCTACGAGCAGTACTTC

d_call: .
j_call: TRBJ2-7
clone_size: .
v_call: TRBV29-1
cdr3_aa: CSVEDPDIQVHF
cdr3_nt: TGCAGCGTTGAAGATCCGGACATCCAGGTCCACTTC

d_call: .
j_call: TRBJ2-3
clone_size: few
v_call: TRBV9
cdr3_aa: CASSVRGMTDTQYF
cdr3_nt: TGTGCCAGCAGCGTGAGGGGAATGACAGATACGCAGTATTTT

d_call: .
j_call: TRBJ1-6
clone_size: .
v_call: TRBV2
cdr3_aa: CASSPDMSSYNSPLHF
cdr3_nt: TGTGCCAGCAGCCCCGACATGAGCTCCTATAATTCACCCCTCCACTTT

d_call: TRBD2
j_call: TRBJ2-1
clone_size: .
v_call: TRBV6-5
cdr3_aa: CASRGGLSYNEQFF
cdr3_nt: TGTGCCTCCCGGGGGGGCCTCTCCTACAATGAGCAGTTCTTC

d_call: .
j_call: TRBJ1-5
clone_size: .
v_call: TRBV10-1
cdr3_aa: CASSEAPTEPQHF
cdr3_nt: TGCGCCAGCAGTGAAGCCCCGACAGAGCCCCAGCATTTT

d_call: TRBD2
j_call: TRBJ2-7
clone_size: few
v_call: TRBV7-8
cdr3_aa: CASSLELAGRYEQYF
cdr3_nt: TGTGCCAGCAGCTTAGAACTAGCGGGTCGCTACGAGCAGTACTTC

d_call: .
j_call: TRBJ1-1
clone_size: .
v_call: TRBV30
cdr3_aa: CAWSSGTSDSEAFF
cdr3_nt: TGTGCCTGGAGTTCCGGGACATCAGATTCTGAAGCTTTCTTT

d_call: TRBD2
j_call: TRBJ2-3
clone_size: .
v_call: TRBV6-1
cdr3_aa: CASSGLAGQGDTQYF
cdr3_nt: TGTGCCAGCAGTGGACTAGCGGGGCAGGGAGATACGCAGTATTTT

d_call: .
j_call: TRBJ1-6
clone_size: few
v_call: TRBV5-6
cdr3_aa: CASSLNNSPLHF
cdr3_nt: TGTGCCAGCAGCTTGAATAATTCACCCCTCCACTTT

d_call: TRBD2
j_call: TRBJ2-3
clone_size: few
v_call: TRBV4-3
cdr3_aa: CASAPGTSETDTQYF
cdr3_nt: TGCGCCAGCGCCCCTGGGACTAGCGAGACAGATACGCAGTATTTT

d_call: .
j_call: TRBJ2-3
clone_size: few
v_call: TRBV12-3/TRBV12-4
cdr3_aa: CASRLEKVGDTQYF
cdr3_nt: TGTGCCAGCAGACTGGAAAAGGTGGGAGATACGCAGTATTTT

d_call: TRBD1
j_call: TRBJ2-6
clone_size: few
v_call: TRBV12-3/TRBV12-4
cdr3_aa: CASSKGQGALSGANVLTF
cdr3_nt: TGTGCCAGCAGTAAGGGACAGGGGGCGTTATCTGGGGCCAACGTCCTGACTTTC

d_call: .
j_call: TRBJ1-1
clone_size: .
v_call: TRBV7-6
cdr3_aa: CASSPVDTEAFF
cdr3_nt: TGTGCCAGCAGCCCCGTCGACACTGAAGCTTTCTTT

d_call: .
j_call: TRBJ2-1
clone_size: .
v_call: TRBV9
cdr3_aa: CASSSAGEVYFF
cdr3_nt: TGTGCCAGCAGCTCAGCTGGGGAGGTCTACTTCTTC

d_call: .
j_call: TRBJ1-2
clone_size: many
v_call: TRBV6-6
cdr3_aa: CASSPPEGGRYGYTF
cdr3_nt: TGTGCCAGCAGTCCCCCAGAGGGGGGTAGGTATGGCTACACCTTC

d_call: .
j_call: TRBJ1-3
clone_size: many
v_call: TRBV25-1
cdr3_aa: CASSEFPTGNTIYF
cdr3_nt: TGTGCCAGCAGTGAATTTCCCACCGGAAACACCATATATTTT

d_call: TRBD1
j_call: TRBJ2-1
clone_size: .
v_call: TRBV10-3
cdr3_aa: CATRGQHLNEQFF
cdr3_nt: TGTGCCACTAGGGGACAGCATCTCAATGAGCAGTTCTTC

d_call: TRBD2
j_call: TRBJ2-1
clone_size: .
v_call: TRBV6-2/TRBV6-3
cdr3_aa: CASRGLAGANEQFF
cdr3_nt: TGTGCCAGCAGAGGCCTGGCGGGAGCGAATGAGCAGTTCTTC

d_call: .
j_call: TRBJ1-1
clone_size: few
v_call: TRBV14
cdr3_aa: CASSQTGTEAFF
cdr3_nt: TGTGCCAGCAGCCAAACGGGCACTGAAGCTTTCTTT

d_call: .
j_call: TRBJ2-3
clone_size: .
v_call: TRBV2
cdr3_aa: CASSPPSSGPLPPDTQYF
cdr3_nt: TGTGCCAGCAGCCCACCTTCCTCGGGGCCCCTCCCCCCAGATACGCAGTATTTT

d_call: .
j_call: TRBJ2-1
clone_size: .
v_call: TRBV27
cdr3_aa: CASSHTPLSGVSYNEQFF
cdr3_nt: TGTGCCAGCTCCCACACCCCCCTGTCCGGGGTTTCCTACAATGAGCAGTTCTTC

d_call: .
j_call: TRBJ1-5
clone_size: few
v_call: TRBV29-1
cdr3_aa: CSVEGTMGPPQHF
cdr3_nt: TGCAGCGTTGAGGGCACCATGGGACCGCCCCAGCATTTT

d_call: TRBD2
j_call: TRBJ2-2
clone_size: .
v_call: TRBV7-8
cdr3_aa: CASSPRLAGGYGELFF
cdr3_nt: TGTGCCAGCAGCCCTAGACTAGCGGGAGGATACGGGGAGCTGTTTTTT

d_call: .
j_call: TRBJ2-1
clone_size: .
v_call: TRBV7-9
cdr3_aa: CASSLGTTLPNEQFF
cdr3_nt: TGTGCCAGCAGCTTAGGGACTACCCTTCCTAATGAGCAGTTCTTC

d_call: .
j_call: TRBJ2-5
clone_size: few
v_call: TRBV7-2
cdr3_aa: CASSLEIETQYF
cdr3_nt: TGTGCCAGCAGCTTAGAGATAGAGACCCAGTACTTC

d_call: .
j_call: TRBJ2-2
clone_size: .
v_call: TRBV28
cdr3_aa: CASNHRTANTGELFF
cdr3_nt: TGTGCCAGCAATCACCGGACAGCGAACACCGGGGAGCTGTTTTTT

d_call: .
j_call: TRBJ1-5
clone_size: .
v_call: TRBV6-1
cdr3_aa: CASSDLYQPQHF
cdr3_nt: TGTGCCAGCAGTGATCTCTATCAGCCCCAGCATTTT

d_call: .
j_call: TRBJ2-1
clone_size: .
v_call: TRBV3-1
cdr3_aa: CASSYSTSSYNEQFF
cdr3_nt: TGTGCCAGCAGCTATTCGACTAGCTCCTACAATGAGCAGTTCTTC

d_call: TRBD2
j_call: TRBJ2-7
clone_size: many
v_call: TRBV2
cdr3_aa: CASSPGTSGSEQYF
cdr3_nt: TGTGCCAGCAGCCCTGGGACTAGCGGGAGCGAGCAGTACTTC

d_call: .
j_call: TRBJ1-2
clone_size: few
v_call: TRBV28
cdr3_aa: CASSLQGGYGCTF
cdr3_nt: TGTGCCAGCAGTTTGCAGGGAGGCTATGGCTGCACCTTC

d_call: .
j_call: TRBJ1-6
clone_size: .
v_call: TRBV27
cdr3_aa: CASSLLEGQSPLHF
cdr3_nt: TGTGCCAGCAGCCTCTTGGAGGGGCAATCACCCCTCCACTTT

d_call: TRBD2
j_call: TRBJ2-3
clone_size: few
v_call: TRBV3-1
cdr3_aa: CASSQLGGSSTDTQYF
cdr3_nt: TGTGCCAGCAGCCAATTGGGCGGGAGCTCCACAGATACGCAGTATTTT

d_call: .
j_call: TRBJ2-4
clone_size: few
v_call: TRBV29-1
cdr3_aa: CSVEQGRNIQYF
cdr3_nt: TGCAGCGTTGAACAGGGTAGAAACATTCAGTACTTC

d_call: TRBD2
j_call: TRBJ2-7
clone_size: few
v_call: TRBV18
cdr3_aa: CASSPLGGRSSYEQYF
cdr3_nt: TGTGCCAGCTCACCACTTGGCGGGAGGAGCTCCTACGAGCAGTACTTC

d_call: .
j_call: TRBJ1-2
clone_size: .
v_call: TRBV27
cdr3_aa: CASTSLLRGVYGYTF
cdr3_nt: TGTGCCAGCACCAGTTTACTCCGGGGGGTCTATGGCTACACCTTC

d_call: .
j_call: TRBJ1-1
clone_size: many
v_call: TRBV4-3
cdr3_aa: CASSRQGTEAFF
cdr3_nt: TGCGCCAGCAGTCGGCAGGGCACTGAAGCTTTCTTT

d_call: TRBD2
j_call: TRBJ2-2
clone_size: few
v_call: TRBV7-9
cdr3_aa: CASSPKLAEISNTGELFF
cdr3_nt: TGTGCCAGCAGCCCTAAACTAGCGGAAATATCAAACACCGGGGAGCTGTTTTTT